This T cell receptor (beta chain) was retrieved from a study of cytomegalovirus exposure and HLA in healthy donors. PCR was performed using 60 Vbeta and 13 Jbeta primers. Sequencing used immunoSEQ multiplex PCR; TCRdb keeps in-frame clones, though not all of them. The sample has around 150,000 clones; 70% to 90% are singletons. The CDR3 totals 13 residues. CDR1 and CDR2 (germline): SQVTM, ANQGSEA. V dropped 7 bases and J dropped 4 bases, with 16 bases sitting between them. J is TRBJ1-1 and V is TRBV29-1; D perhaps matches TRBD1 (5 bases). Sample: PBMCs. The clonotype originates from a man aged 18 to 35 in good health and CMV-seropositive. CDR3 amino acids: CSASDRGGTEAFF. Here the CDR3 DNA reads TGCAGCGCCTCCGACAGAGGCGGCACTGAAGCTTTCTTT. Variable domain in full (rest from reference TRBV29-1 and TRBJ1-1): SAVISQKPSRDICQRGTSLTIQCQVDSQVTMMFWYRQQPGQSLTLIATANQGSEATYESGFVIDKFPISRPNLTFSTLTVSNMSPEDSSIYLCSASDRGGTEAFFGQGTRLTVV.